The present TCR beta chain was sequenced within a study of human T cells and chemical hapten exposure. Study-wide context: Patients having alopecia areata, totalis or universalis were mostly female. Whole-study findings and limits: With alopecia, donors may have immune responses unlike healthy people's. A positive correlation with patch test score was found for PT1 expanded TCR counts.

The germline gives CDR1 SEHNR, CDR2 FQNEAQ (reference sequence). The CDR3 consists of 12 residues. V was clipped by 2 bases and J by 10 bases, with 11 bases between them. Comments on this clonotype: Its antigen remains unknown.

TCRdb reprocessed the RACE reads with MiXCR, giving one entry per CDR3 protein. The repertoire holds under 200,000 distinct CDR3 sequences, with nearly 30% as singletons. Time point noted: pre-sensitization, week 0. The treatment is: therapeutic diphenylcyclopropenone sensitization with weekly scalp DPC. The authors' total RNA extraction used unfractionated whole blood. The material was whole blood, obtained in connection with sensitization to the hapten diphenylcyclopropenone (DPC). This sequence joins TRBV7-9 and TRBJ1-1; tentative D call: TRBD1 (6 bases). This sequence was found in a woman aged 25-40 years with alopecia areata. Some clones in this sample may be carry-over from other donors' samples. CDR3 sequence (DNA): TGTGCCAGCAGCTTACAGGACAGTGGAGCTTTCTTT. It encodes CASSLQDSGAFF. The full variable domain, its missing parts supplied by reference TRBV7-9 and TRBJ1-1, is DTGVSQNPRHKITKRGQNVTFRCDPISEHNRLYWYRQTLGQGPEFLTYFQNEAQLEKSRLLSDRFSAERPKGSFSTLEIQRTEQGDSAMYLCASSLQDSGAFFGQGTRLTVV.